A selection of T cell receptor beta chains follows, all from one sample in a study of blood T cell repertoires in COVID-19. Sequenced by immunoSEQ multiplex PCR; TCRdb stores in-frame clones only, minus some. The repertoire holds tens of thousands of clones, with over 70% as singletons. The sample comprised peripheral blood. These receptors originate from a man aged 50 to 59 with active COVID-19. The CDR3 runs from the conserved cysteine through the conserved F or W. D genes are given only for firm matches. A row's size may be missing; if present it is once, few, many or a size class.

D gene	clone size	V gene	J gene	CDR3 protein	CDR3 DNA
NA	NA	TRBV19	TRBJ1-2	CASSIGWEREDYGYTF	TGTGCCAGTAGTATTGGTTGGGAGCGGGAAGACTATGGCTACACCTTC
NA	NA	TRBV7-9	TRBJ2-2	CASSLFSKNTGELFF	TGTGCCAGCAGCTTATTTTCTAAGAACACCGGGGAGCTGTTTTTT
TRBD1	NA	TRBV6-5	TRBJ1-6	CASWPRTGSNSPLHF	TGTGCCAGCTGGCCTCGGACAGGTTCTAATTCACCCCTCCACTTT
NA	once	TRBV5-6	TRBJ2-7	CASSLYAFWSSYEQYF	TGTGCCAGCAGCTTGTACGCTTTTTGGAGCTCCTACGAGCAGTACTTC
NA	NA	TRBV5-5	TRBJ1-4	CASSMPLGGTVEKLFF	TGTGCCAGCAGCATGCCCCTCGGGGGTACGGTTGAAAAACTGTTTTTT
NA	once	TRBV28	TRBJ1-2	CASSPTSYGYTF	TGTGCCAGCAGTCCGACTTCCTATGGCTACACCTTC
NA	once	TRBV28	TRBJ2-2	CASSTPGITGELFF	TGTGCCAGCAGTACCCCGGGGATCACCGGGGAGCTGTTTTTT
NA	NA	TRBV2	TRBJ2-7	CASSALGTRSYEQYF	TGTGCCAGCAGTGCCCTCGGGACACGATCCTACGAGCAGTACTTC
TRBD2	NA	TRBV24-1	TRBJ2-1	CATSDLETSGKFNEQFF	TGTGCCACCAGTGATTTGGAGACTAGCGGGAAGTTCAATGAGCAGTTCTTC
NA	NA	TRBV5-6	TRBJ1-4	CASSLGGGFREKLFF	TGTGCCAGCAGCTTGGGTGGGGGCTTTCGCGAAAAACTGTTTTTT
NA	NA	TRBV18	TRBJ2-1	CASSPPSGPTYNEQFF	TGTGCCAGCTCACCACCCAGCGGGCCCACCTACAATGAGCAGTTCTTC
NA	NA	TRBV2	TRBJ1-2	CASSEGSSYGYTF	TGTGCCAGCAGTGAAGGGAGTAGCTATGGCTACACCTTC
TRBD1	NA	TRBV7-9	TRBJ2-5	CASSLGDRGLETQYF	TGTGCCAGCAGCTTAGGAGACAGGGGGCTCGAGACCCAGTACTTC
TRBD2	NA	TRBV7-3	TRBJ2-2	CASSLRGLAGGDWNTGELFF	TGTGCCAGCAGCTTAAGAGGGCTAGCGGGAGGGGACTGGAACACCGGGGAGCTGTTTTTT
NA	NA	TRBV4-3	TRBJ1-2	CASSQAQGRKGYTF	TGCGCCAGCAGCCAAGCTCAGGGGCGAAAGGGCTACACCTTC
NA	NA	TRBV20-1	TRBJ1-1	CSASGQDEAFF	TGCAGTGCTAGTGGGCAGGATGAAGCTTTCTTT
NA	once	TRBV7-9	TRBJ1-5	CASSFRDSNQPQHF	TGTGCCAGCAGCTTCAGGGATAGCAATCAGCCCCAGCATTTT
TRBD1	NA	TRBV14	TRBJ2-7	CASSLGQGVYSYEQYF	TGTGCCAGCAGCCTAGGACAGGGGGTCTACTCCTACGAGCAGTACTTC
NA	NA	TRBV5-5	TRBJ1-1	CASSLEGQGGTEAFF	TGTGCCAGCAGCTTGGAAGGGCAGGGAGGAACTGAAGCTTTCTTT
TRBD1	NA	TRBV30	TRBJ2-7	CAWTYRGYEQYF	TGTGCCTGGACCTACAGGGGCTACGAGCAGTACTTC
TRBD2	once	TRBV27	TRBJ2-3	CASSLFQYQREGTDTQYF	TGTGCCAGCAGTTTATTCCAATATCAGCGGGAGGGCACAGATACGCAGTATTTT
TRBD1	NA	TRBV7-6	TRBJ2-5	CASSLESAGTGGRKTQYF	TGTGCCAGCAGCTTGGAATCCGCCGGGACAGGGGGACGGAAGACCCAGTACTTC
NA	NA	TRBV6-2/TRBV6-3	TRBJ2-5	CASSYYRETQYF	TGTGCCAGCAGTTACTATCGGGAGACCCAGTACTTC
NA	NA	TRBV6-5	TRBJ2-7	CASRGRAGSMDEQYF	TGTGCCAGCAGAGGTCGGGCAGGGTCAATGGATGAGCAGTACTTC
TRBD1	NA	TRBV5-6	TRBJ1-1	CASSLGTGNEAFF	TGTGCCAGCAGCTTGGGGACAGGGAATGAAGCTTTCTTT
NA	NA	TRBV9	TRBJ1-1	CASSVDTNTEAFF	TGTGCCAGCAGCGTAGACACGAACACTGAAGCTTTCTTT
TRBD2	once	TRBV4-3	TRBJ2-3	CASSQEPLAGGRTQYF	TGCGCCAGCAGCCAAGAGCCGTTAGCGGGGGGTCGTACGCAGTATTTT
TRBD1	few	TRBV29-1	TRBJ1-5	CSVRDRGGQPQHF	TGCAGCGTTCGGGACAGGGGAGGTCAGCCCCAGCATTTT
NA	NA	TRBV30	TRBJ2-7	CAWREIGTGRNEQYF	TGTGCCTGGAGAGAGATTGGGACTGGGCGGAACGAGCAGTACTTC
TRBD1	NA	TRBV2	TRBJ2-7	CASAGTGSPYEQYF	TGTGCCAGCGCCGGGACAGGGTCCCCTTACGAGCAGTACTTC
NA	NA	TRBV6-2/TRBV6-3	TRBJ1-2	CASSYRDYGYTF	TGTGCCAGCAGTTACAGAGACTATGGCTACACCTTC
NA	NA	TRBV14	TRBJ1-2	CASSQVLLYGYTF	TGTGCCAGCAGCCAAGTACTTCTCTATGGCTACACCTTC
TRBD1	once	TRBV28	TRBJ1-5	CASSPTGANQPQHF	TGTGCCAGCAGCCCGACAGGGGCAAATCAGCCCCAGCATTTT
TRBD2	NA	TRBV5-6	TRBJ2-3	CASSPAGTSGERTQYF	TGTGCCAGCAGCCCAGCCGGGACTAGCGGGGAGAGGACGCAGTATTTT
TRBD2	once	TRBV9	TRBJ2-5	CASSVDLAGGPEETQYF	TGTGCCAGCAGCGTAGACTTAGCGGGGGGGCCGGAGGAGACCCAGTACTTC
NA	few	TRBV20-1	TRBJ1-2	CSAREDSYTF	TGCAGTGCTAGAGAGGACAGTTACACCTTC
NA	NA	TRBV9	TRBJ2-2	CASSQGGAPTGELFF	TGTGCCAGCTCTCAAGGGGGGGCGCCGACCGGGGAGCTGTTTTTT
NA	NA	TRBV9	TRBJ1-3	CASADGGGHTIYF	TGTGCCAGCGCTGACGGGGGAGGGCACACCATATATTTT
NA	once	TRBV7-9	TRBJ1-1	CASSREGDTEAFF	TGTGCCAGCAGCCGTGAGGGGGACACTGAAGCTTTCTTT
NA	NA	TRBV6-2/TRBV6-3	TRBJ2-1	CASSLRDISYNEQFF	TGTGCCAGCAGCCTCCGGGATATCTCCTACAATGAGCAGTTCTTC
NA	few	TRBV2	TRBJ1-6	CASSEVPTVNSPLHF	TGTGCCAGCAGTGAAGTACCGACAGTTAATTCACCCCTCCACTTT
NA	NA	TRBV2	TRBJ2-5	CASIIRREETQYF	TGTGCCAGCATAATCCGGCGGGAAGAGACCCAGTACTTC
TRBD1	NA	TRBV12-3/TRBV12-4	TRBJ1-2	CASSTQGESGYTF	TGTGCCAGCAGTACACAGGGGGAAAGCGGCTACACCTTC
TRBD2	NA	TRBV5-5	TRBJ2-7	CASSLKLAGVLEHEQYF	TGTGCCAGCAGCTTAAAACTAGCGGGAGTTTTGGAACACGAGCAGTACTTC
TRBD1	NA	TRBV7-6	TRBJ1-2	CASSLNRGYGYTF	TGTGCCAGCAGCTTGAACAGGGGGTATGGCTACACCTTC
TRBD1	NA	TRBV28	TRBJ1-4	CASSLPQTGSEKLFF	TGTGCCAGCAGTTTACCCCAGACAGGGTCTGAAAAACTGTTTTTT
NA	NA	TRBV11-3	TRBJ2-7	CASSLRAGKNEQYF	TGTGCCAGCAGCCTAAGGGCAGGGAAAAACGAGCAGTACTTC
TRBD2	NA	TRBV18	TRBJ2-1	CASSPRLAGSSYNEQFF	TGTGCCAGCTCACCACGACTAGCGGGGAGCTCCTACAATGAGCAGTTCTTC